The present T cell receptor (beta chain) was sequenced within a study of shared clonotypes between healthy human individuals. Study context: The study used three CD4 naive, three CD4 memory, two CD8 naive and one CD8 memory plate per donor.

The CDR3 is 10 residues long. V was clipped by 4 bases and J by 9 bases, with 4 bases between them. Germline CDR1 SNHLY, CDR2 FYNNEI. CD45RO-negative cells were positively selected for CCR7, leaving out terminally differentiated effector memory CD45RA+ cells. The table came from immunoSEQ multiplex PCR; TCRdb's copy has only in-frame clones and leaves some out. The profile covers more than 2 million clones, with around 93% appearing a single time and roughly 1.7% taken by the ten largest. V gene TRBV2 combines with J gene TRBJ2-1; D gene ambiguous. This receptor was obtained from a man younger than 35 in good health. Some clones in this sample may be carry-over from other donors' samples. Sequencing was performed on naive CD8+ T cells from PBMCs. The DNA of the CDR3 is TGTGCCAGCAGTGTGCGTGAGCAGTTCTTC. This gives the protein CASSVREQFF.